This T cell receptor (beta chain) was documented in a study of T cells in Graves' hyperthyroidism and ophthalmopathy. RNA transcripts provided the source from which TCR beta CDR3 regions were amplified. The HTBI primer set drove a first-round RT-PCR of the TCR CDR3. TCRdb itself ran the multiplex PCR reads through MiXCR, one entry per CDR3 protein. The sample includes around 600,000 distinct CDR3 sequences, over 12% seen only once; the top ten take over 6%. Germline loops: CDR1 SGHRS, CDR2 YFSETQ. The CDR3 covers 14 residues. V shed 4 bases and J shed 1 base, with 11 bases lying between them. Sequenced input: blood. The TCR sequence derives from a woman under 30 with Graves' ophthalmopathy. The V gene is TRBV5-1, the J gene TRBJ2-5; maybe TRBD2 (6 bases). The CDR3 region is CASSGGGRQETQYF. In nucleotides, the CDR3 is TGCGCCAGCAGCGGGGGAGGTCGCCAAGAGACCCAGTACTTC. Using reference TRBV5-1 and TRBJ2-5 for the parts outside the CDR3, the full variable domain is KAGVTQTPRYLIKTRGQQVTLSCSPISGHRSVSWYQQTPGQGLQFLFEYFSETQRNKGNFPGRFSGRQFSNSRSEMNVSTLELGDSALYLCASSGGGRQETQYFGPGTRLLVL.